What follows are 20 T cell receptor beta chains derived from one specimen sequenced in a study of CD8 T cells in Susac syndrome. Reverse transcription of roughly 0.5 to 1 ug RNA was carried out with random hexamers. TCRdb reanalysed the immunoSEQ multiplex PCR reads using MiXCR and keeps one entry per CDR3 protein. The sample includes 200,000 or so distinct CDR3 sequences, 90% to 97% of them seen just once. The sample consisted of CD4+ T cells from PBMCs. All receptors come from a human donor with Susac syndrome.

The chain couples TRBV5-1 to TRBJ1-1; D gene unclear. Germline CDR1 and CDR2: SGHRS and YFSETQ. V was pared by 0 bases and J by 3 bases, with 6 bases between. The CDR3 is 13 residues long. CDR3 region: CASSLAEDTEAFF. The CDR3 nucleotides are TGCGCCAGCAGCTTGGCCGAAGACACTGAAGCTTTCTTT. The full variable domain, rest sourced from reference TRBV5-1 and TRBJ1-1, is KAGVTQTPRYLIKTRGQQVTLSCSPISGHRSVSWYQQTPGQGLQFLFEYFSETQRNKGNFPGRFSGRQFSNSRSEMNVSTLELGDSALYLCASSLAEDTEAFFGQGTRLTVV.

The V call is TRBV29-1, the J call TRBJ1-2; D is unclear. Germline lookup yields CDR1 SQVTM and CDR2 ANQGSEA. The V gene lost 1 base and the J gene lost 8 bases, with 14 bases spanning the gap. The CDR3 is 13 amino acids. The CDR3 DNA follows: TGCAGCGTTGAAGTTTCCCAGGCTGGGGGCTACACCTTC. Translating gives CSVEVSQAGGYTF.

In its sample, this clonotype was seen once. The chain joins TRBV24-1 to TRBJ2-5; 7 bases are a match to TRBD1. V trimming: 8 bases; J trimming: 2 bases; junction bases outside the gene matches: 1. The CDR3 totals 12 residues. Germline V gives CDR1 KGHDR, CDR2 SFDVKD. The CDR3 here is CATMDRQETQYF. The CDR3 DNA sequence: TGTGCCACCATGGACAGGCAAGAGACCCAGTACTTC.

The chain is built from TRBV20-1 and TRBJ2-1; TRBD2 aligns across 9 bases. This CDR3 comprises 17 residues. Germline V gene lookup returns CDR1 DFQATT and CDR2 SNEGSKA (reference sequence). The trim removed 2 bases at V and 1 base at J, leaving 9 bases unmatched. The CDR3 DNA reads as TGCAGTGCTAGAAACCCTAGCGGGGCAATTTCCTACAATGAGCAGTTCTTC. This translates into CSARNPSGAISYNEQFF.

The gene calls are TRBV25-1 and TRBJ2-7; D remains ambiguous. Germline V lookup: CDR1 MGHDK, CDR2 SYGVNS. The CDR3 totals 14 residues. V was clipped by 3 bases and J by 2 bases, with 11 bases between them. The DNA of the CDR3 is TGTGCCAGCAGTGAGCGCACGGTTCCCTACGAGCAGTACTTC. Translating gives CASSERTVPYEQYF.

The chain uses TRBV6-5 and TRBJ1-2, with D perhaps TRBD1 (5 bases). This CDR3 is 14 amino acids long. V gave up 6 bases and J gave up 8 bases, with 19 bases separating them. The germline V gene encodes CDR1 MNHEY and CDR2 SVGAGI. CDR3 nucleotide sequence: TGTGCCAGCAGCCGCTCCGGAGACAGCCGAGGCTACACCTTC. It translates to CASSRSGDSRGYTF.

This clonotype was seen just once. The rearrangement links TRBV2 to TRBJ2-3, with D possibly TRBD1 on 6 matching bases. Trimming removed 7 bases from V and 4 bases from J, with 12 bases in between. CDR1 and CDR2 from the germline V gene are SNHLY and FYNNEI. The CDR3 has 13 residues. CDR3 sequence reads: CASIQGGADTQYF. The DNA for the CDR3 is TGTGCCAGCATCCAAGGGGGAGCAGATACGCAGTATTTT. Full variable domain (rest looked up from reference TRBV2 and TRBJ2-3): EPEVTQTPSHQVTQMGQEVILRCVPISNHLYFYWYRQILGQKVEFLVSFYNNEISEKSEIFDDQFSVERPDGSNFTLKIRSTKLEDSAMYFCASIQGGADTQYFGPGTRLTVL.

This chain uses TRBV30 with TRBJ1-1; D is undetermined. The CDR3 extends over 13 amino acids. V lost 5 bases, J lost 1 base, and 11 bases lay in between. CDR1 GTSNPN and CDR2 SVGIG come from the germline V gene (reference sequence). The CDR3 sequence is CAWRPTPNTEAFF. The CDR3 DNA reads TGTGCCTGGCGCCCCACACCGAACACTGAAGCTTTCTTT.

The chain recombines TRBV2 with TRBJ1-6; no definite D call. The germline V and J ends were trimmed by 0 bases and 10 bases, with 13 bases remaining between them. The germline gives CDR1 SNHLY, CDR2 FYNNEI. The CDR3 consists of 15 residues. The CDR3 DNA sequence: TGTGCCAGCAGTGAAGCCTCCCCCGGAACCTCACCCCTCCACTTT. It specifies CASSEASPGTSPLHF. Based on the CDR3 plus reference TRBV2 and TRBJ1-6, the full variable domain is EPEVTQTPSHQVTQMGQEVILRCVPISNHLYFYWYRQILGQKVEFLVSFYNNEISEKSEIFDDQFSVERPDGSNFTLKIRSTKLEDSAMYFCASSEASPGTSPLHFGNGTRLTVT.

The chain uses TRBV5-6 and TRBJ2-4, with 7 bases matching TRBD1. The J segment lost 0 bases and the V segment lost 4 bases, leaving 7 bases of the junction unmatched. Germline V gene lookup returns CDR1 SGHDT and CDR2 YYEEEE. CDR3 size: 16 residues. The CDR3 spells CASSTGQNPAKNIQYF. CDR3 coding DNA: TGTGCCAGCAGCACGGGACAGAACCCAGCCAAAAACATTCAGTACTTC. Combining the CDR3 with reference TRBV5-6 and TRBJ2-4 gives the whole variable domain DAGVTQSPTHLIKTRGQQVTLRCSPKSGHDTVSWYQQALGQGPQFIFQYYEEEERQRGNFPDRFSGHQFPNYSSELNVNALLLGDSALYLCASSTGQNPAKNIQYFGAGTRLSVL.

This chain links TRBV30 with TRBJ2-5; no clear D. Germline lookup yields CDR1 GTSNPN and CDR2 SVGIG (reference sequence). V was pared by 2 bases and J by 5 bases, with 12 bases between. The CDR3 has 13 residues. CDR3 coding DNA: TGTGCCTGGAGTCAAAGTAATTTGGAGACCCAGTACTTC. This translates into CAWSQSNLETQYF. The full variable domain, completed using reference TRBV30 and TRBJ2-5, is SQTIHQWPATLVQPVGSPLSLECTVEGTSNPNLYWYRQAAGRGLQLLFYSVGIGQISSEVPQNLSASRPQDRQFILSSKKLLLSDSGFYLCAWSQSNLETQYFGPGTRLLVL.

The chain couples TRBV30 to TRBJ2-1; 7 bases are a match to TRBD2. V dropped 3 bases and J dropped 5; count of bases not matched to a gene: 7. The CDR3 consists of 14 residues. Germline V gene sequence: CDR1 GTSNPN, CDR2 SVGIG (reference sequence). CDR3 sequence reads: CAWRAERGDNEQFF. Here the CDR3 DNA reads TGTGCCTGGAGGGCGGAGCGGGGAGACAATGAGCAGTTCTTC.

The chain combines TRBV28 with TRBJ1-1; the D is unclear. This CDR3 is built from 11 residues. Germline V gives CDR1 MDHEN, CDR2 SYDVKM. V lost 6 bases and J lost 9, with 11 bases in between. The CDR3 reads CASSRTPQAFF. DNA of the CDR3: TGTGCCAGCAGCAGAACACCCCAAGCTTTCTTT. The entire variable domain, with the rest obtained from reference TRBV28 and TRBJ1-1, is as follows: DVKVTQSSRYLVKRTGEKVFLECVQDMDHENMFWYRQDPGLGLRLIYFSYDVKMKEKGDIPEGYSVSREKKERFSLILESASTNQTSMYLCASSRTPQAFFGQGTRLTVV.

The chain employs TRBV21-1 and TRBJ2-5; the table's TRBD1 call for D was not verified on the DNA. TRBV21-1 is marked as a pseudogene. The CDR3 spans 17 residues. For the CDR3, the DNA is TGTGCCAGCAGCAAAGGAGGAAGGGGATCATCACAAGAGACCCAGTACTTC. Its translation: CASSKGGRGSSQETQYF.

The CDR3 loop is CSVGLATRTDTQYF. The CDR3 region has the DNA TGCAGCGTTGGGCTGGCTACCCGCACAGATACGCAGTATTTT. V usage is TRBV29-1 and J usage is TRBJ2-3; D uncertain. The CDR3 runs to 14 residues. In germline, CDR1 is SQVTM, CDR2 ANQGSEA. V dropped 4 bases and J dropped 1 base, with 12 bases sitting between them.

The chain is built from TRBV10-3 and TRBJ2-7, with TRBD1 as a possible D gene (6 bases). V shed 4 bases and J shed 6 bases, with 16 bases lying between them. Germline V gene data show CDR1 as ENHRY and CDR2 as SYGVKD. The CDR3 spans 14 residues. The CDR3 region is CAISGRQADAEQYF. The CDR3, as DNA: TGTGCCATCAGTGGTCGACAGGCCGATGCCGAGCAGTACTTC.

The V gene is TRBV27, the J gene TRBJ2-2; 9 nucleotides agree with TRBD2. The CDR3 has 17 residues. Germline V gene sequence: CDR1 MNHEY, CDR2 SMNVEV (reference sequence). V was clipped by 8 bases and J by 0 bases; unmatched bases: 10. CDR3 nucleotide sequence: TGTGCCAGCTGGAAACTAGCGGGCTTCGCGAACACCGGGGAGCTGTTTTTT. Translating gives CASWKLAGFANTGELFF.

V and J are TRBV6-4 and TRBJ2-3, with 11 bases identical to TRBD2. The CDR3 sequence is 16 residues long. Looked up from germline, CDR1 is MRHNA and CDR2 is SNTAGT. Losses at the gene ends were 8 bases for V and 6 bases for J; bases not matched to a gene: 13. The CDR3 coding sequence is TGTGCCAGCCCTGCCCTACTAGCGGGGGCTAGGGATACGCAGTATTTT. Translation: CASPALLAGARDTQYF.

The V gene is TRBV4-3, the J gene TRBJ2-5, with 10 bases fitting TRBD1. CDR1 is LGHNA, CDR2 YSLEER, per germline. V shed 1 base and J 3 bases; nucleotides not matched to a gene: 8. The CDR3 consists of 17 residues. CDR3 DNA: TGCGCCAGCAGCCAAGCCGCTCCGGGACAGGGGAAAGAGACCCAGTACTTC. This gives the protein CASSQAAPGQGKETQYF.

The rearrangement joins TRBV4-3 to TRBJ1-4; D gene unclear. V lost 4 bases and J 5 bases, leaving 14 bases between the germline ends. Germline V gene sequence: CDR1 LGHNA, CDR2 YSLEER. This CDR3 is built from 15 residues. CDR3 coding DNA: TGCGCCAGCAGCCCCAAGACGGCCCAAAATGAAAAACTGTTTTTT. This translates into CASSPKTAQNEKLFF.